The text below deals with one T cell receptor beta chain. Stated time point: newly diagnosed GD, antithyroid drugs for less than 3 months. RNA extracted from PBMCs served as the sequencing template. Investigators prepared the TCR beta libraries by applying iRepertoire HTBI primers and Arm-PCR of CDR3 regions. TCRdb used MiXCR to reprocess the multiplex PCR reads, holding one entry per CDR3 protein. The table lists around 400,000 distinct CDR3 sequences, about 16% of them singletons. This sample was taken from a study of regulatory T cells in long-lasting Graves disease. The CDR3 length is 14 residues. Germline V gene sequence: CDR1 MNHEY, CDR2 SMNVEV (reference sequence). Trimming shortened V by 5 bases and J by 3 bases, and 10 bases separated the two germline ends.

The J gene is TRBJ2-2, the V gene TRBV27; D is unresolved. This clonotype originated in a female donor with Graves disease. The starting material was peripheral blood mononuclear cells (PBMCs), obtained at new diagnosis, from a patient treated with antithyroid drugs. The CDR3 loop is CASSPNTDTGELFF. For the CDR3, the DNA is TGTGCCAGCAGTCCAAACACGGACACCGGGGAGCTGTTTTTT.